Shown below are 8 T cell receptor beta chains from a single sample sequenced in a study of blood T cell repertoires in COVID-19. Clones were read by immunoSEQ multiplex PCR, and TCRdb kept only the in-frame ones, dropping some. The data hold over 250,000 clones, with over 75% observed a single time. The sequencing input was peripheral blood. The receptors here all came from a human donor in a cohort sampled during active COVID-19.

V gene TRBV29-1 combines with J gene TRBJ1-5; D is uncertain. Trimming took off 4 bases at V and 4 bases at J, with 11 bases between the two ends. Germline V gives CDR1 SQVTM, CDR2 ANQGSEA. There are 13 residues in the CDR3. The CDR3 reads CSVAIELNQPQHF. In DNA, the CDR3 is TGCAGCGTTGCCATCGAGTTAAATCAGCCCCAGCATTTT.

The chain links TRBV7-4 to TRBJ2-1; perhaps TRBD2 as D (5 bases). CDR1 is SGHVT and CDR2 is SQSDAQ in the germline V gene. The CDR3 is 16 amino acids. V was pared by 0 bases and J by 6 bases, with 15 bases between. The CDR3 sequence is CASSLARTGGSNEQFF. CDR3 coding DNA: TGTGCCAGCAGCTTAGCTAGGACGGGCGGGTCCAATGAGCAGTTCTTC.

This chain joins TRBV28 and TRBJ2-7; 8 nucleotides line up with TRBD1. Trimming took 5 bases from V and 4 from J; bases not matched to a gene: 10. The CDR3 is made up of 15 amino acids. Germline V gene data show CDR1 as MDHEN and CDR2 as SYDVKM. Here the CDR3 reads CASSTRRTGSYEQYF. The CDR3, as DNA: TGTGCCAGCAGTACACGGCGGACAGGGAGTTACGAGCAGTACTTC.

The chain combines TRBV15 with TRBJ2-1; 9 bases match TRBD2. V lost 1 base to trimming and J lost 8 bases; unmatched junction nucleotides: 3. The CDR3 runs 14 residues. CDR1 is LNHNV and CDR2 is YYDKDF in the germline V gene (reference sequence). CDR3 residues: CATSRGREGYEQFF. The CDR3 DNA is TGTGCCACCAGCAGAGGGCGGGAGGGGTATGAGCAGTTCTTC.

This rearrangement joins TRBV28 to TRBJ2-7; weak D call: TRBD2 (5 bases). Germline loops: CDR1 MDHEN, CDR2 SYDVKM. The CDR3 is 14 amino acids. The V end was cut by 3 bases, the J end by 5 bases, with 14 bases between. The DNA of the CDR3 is TGTGCCAGCAGTTTGCTGACTATGAACCACGAGCAGTACTTC. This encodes CASSLLTMNHEQYF.

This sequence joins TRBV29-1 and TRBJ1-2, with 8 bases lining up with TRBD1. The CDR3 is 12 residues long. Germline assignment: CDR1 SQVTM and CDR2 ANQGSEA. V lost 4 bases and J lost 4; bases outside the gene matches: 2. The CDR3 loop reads CSVVQGVYGYTF. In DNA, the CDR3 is TGCAGCGTTGTACAGGGGGTCTATGGCTACACCTTC.

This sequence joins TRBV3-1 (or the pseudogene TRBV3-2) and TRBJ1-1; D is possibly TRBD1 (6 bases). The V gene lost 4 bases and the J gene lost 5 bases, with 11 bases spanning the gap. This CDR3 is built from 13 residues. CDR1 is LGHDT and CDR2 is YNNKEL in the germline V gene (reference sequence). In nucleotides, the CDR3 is TGTGCCAGCAGCCTCAGGGGTGGGACTGAAGCTTTCTTT. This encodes CASSLRGGTEAFF.

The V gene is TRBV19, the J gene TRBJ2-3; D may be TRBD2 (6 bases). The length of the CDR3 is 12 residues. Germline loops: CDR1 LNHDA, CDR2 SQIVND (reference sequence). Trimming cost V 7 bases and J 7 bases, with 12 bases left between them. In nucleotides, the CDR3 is TGTGCCAGTATTGAGACTAGGAATACGCAGTATTTT. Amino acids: CASIETRNTQYF.